Listed here are 4 T cell receptor beta chains from one sample, sequenced in a study of blood T cells in healthy people across ages. Combining a sample-barcoded 5' primer with a J-beta primer mix, a second PCR ran for roughly 7 to 12 cycles. Using its own MiXCR run on the 5' RACE reads, TCRdb lists one record per CDR3 protein. This sample has about 1.7 million distinct CDR3 sequences; roughly 30% occur once, and the top ten carry 7.7%. The source material was blood. These receptors came from a woman aged 30 to 39 in good health.

As to this clonotype: This may be a read error, as it is one base from a much larger clone. The V call is TRBV7-6, the J call TRBJ2-1, with a tentative D call TRBD2 (6 bases). The J call may be wrong; the DNA end is better matched by TRBJ2-7. This CDR3 region has 17 residues. The germline V gene encodes CDR1 SGHVS and CDR2 FNYEAQ. The CDR3 nucleotides are TGTGCCAGCAGCGCGCGTGGGGCGGGGAGCTCCTACAATGAGCAGTACTTC. Its protein product is CASSARGAGSSYNEQYF.

The chain joins TRBV19 to TRBJ1-2; 12 bases fit TRBD1. Germline CDR1 is LNHDA and CDR2 is SQIVND (reference sequence). The CDR3 extends over 18 amino acids. V lost 6 bases, J lost 3 bases, and 14 bases stayed unmatched. The CDR3 nucleotides read TGTGCCAGTAGGAAACCACCCGGGACAGGGGGCGCCGACTATGGCTACACCTTC. Protein product: CASRKPPGTGGADYGYTF. The full variable domain, rest sourced from reference TRBV19 and TRBJ1-2, is DGGITQSPKYLFRKEGQNVTLSCEQNLNHDAMYWYRQDPGQGLRLIYYSQIVNDFQKGDIAEGYSVSREKKESFPLTVTSAQKNPTAFYLCASRKPPGTGGADYGYTFGSGTRLTVV.

At least ten counts were recorded for this clonotype. The V call is TRBV2, the J call TRBJ2-7, with 10 bases matching TRBD1. Looked up from germline, CDR1 is SNHLY and CDR2 is FYNNEI. J lost 3 bases, V lost 6 bases, and 8 bases had no gene match. There are 15 residues in the CDR3. The CDR3 is CASRASTGGIYEQYF. The CDR3 DNA reads TGTGCCAGCAGAGCCTCGACAGGGGGCATCTACGAGCAGTACTTC.

This clonotype was seen a few times. The rearrangement joins TRBV16 to TRBJ2-6; TRBD1 or TRBD2 may be the D gene (5 bases each). The CDR3 is 16 residues long. The V end was cut by 2 bases, the J end by 0 bases, with 8 bases between. From germline, CDR1 is KGHSY and CDR2 FQNENV. CDR3 bases: TGTGCCAGCAGCCAAGAGGGGTTCTCTGGGGCCAACGTCCTGACTTTC. It encodes CASSQEGFSGANVLTF.